This TCR beta chain was identified during a study of blood T cell repertoires in COVID-19 (dated by TCRdb to between 2020 and 2021). For the study in its entirety: Samples covering the acute and convalescent phases of COVID-19 were provided by collaborators in the United States, Italy and Spain. HLA class I and class II types, where available, came from metadata supplied by the sample provider rather than from assay-based typing. Nearly every sample came with metadata listing a de-identified subject ID, COVID-19 status, age in years and sex. The prospective study material was composed of cDNA or gDNA derived from T cells, B-cell-depleted T cells, or PBMCs. The repertoires were made available in a free public database intended to serve as a resource for research on the immune response to SARS-CoV-2. Samples came from the ongoing ImmuneRACE study (first 160 participants) plus 1,254 subjects from 6 global collaborators. Subjects who had been exposed to COVID-19, were actively infected with it, or had recovered from it provided the deeply sampled blood TCRbeta repertoires that made up the dataset.

The collaborating institutions used their own protocols to collect whole blood in K2EDTA tubes. For TCRbeta analysis, collaborator samples were shipped as frozen whole blood, as isolated PBMCs, or as DNA extracted from either sample type. The immunoSEQ Assay, a bias-controlled multiplex PCR, was used to amplify TCRbeta CDR3 regions from genomic DNA. The original pipeline was this. The number of nucleated cells in each sample was estimated by amplification of reference gene primers within the assay. To quantify the absolute abundance of each unique TCRbeta CDR3 rearrangement, sequence reads were collapsed and filtered. Productive Simpson clonality was computed per sample as the square root of Simpson's diversity index over productive rearrangements. TCRdb provides this immuneACCESS table in a form limited to in-frame rearrangements. Some clones are lacking; in checked studies, under half of them reflect an unresolved V gene, and why the rest are absent is not known. V and J calls and clone size are given by that table; D and trimming were obtained from the DNA. In this sample the table shows about 140,000 clones, roughly 82% of which occur a single time. The ten largest account for around 14% of the sample.

The research as a whole found: How much clinical and demographic metadata was included differed by source and by participant, and the metadata was provided uncurated.

Based on the germline V gene, the CDR1 and CDR2 sequences are SGHDN and FVKESK. The CDR3 starts with the cysteine, ends with the phenylalanine, and has 15 residues. CDR3 DNA is the only sequence kept; it has 45 bases, read in frame from the first base. Relative to germline, V is 4 bases shorter and J is 0 bases shorter, with 10 bases between their ends. Comments on this clone: Its cognate antigen has yet to be identified. Per-nucleotide qualities are absent, and no much larger clonotype sits a single base away.

This TCR came from an elderly man with acute or convalescent COVID-19. The rearrangement combines TRBV14 with TRBJ1-3; TRBD1 is possibly the D segment (6 matching bases). The sequenced material came from peripheral blood. The nucleotide sequence is given as TGTGCCAGCAGCCGAACAGGGAGCTCTGGAAACACCATATATTTT. The resulting protein is CASSRTGSSGNTIYF. The variable domain in full, with residues beyond the CDR3 obtained from the reference TRBV14 and TRBJ1-3 genes, is EAGVTQFPSHSVIEKGQTVTLRCDPISGHDNLYWYRRVMGKEIKFLLHFVKESKQDESGMPNNRFLAERTGGTYSTLKVQPAELEDSGVYFCASSRTGSSGNTIYFGEGSWLTVV.